Sequencing of this T cell receptor (beta chain) was carried out in a study of identifying expanded T cells in peripheral blood. The CDR3 covers 13 residues. V lost 6 bases to trimming and J lost 3 bases; unmatched junction nucleotides: 2. CDR1 is MNHEY and CDR2 is SVGAGI in the germline V gene. The data were produced by immunoSEQ multiplex PCR, yet TCRdb's version contains in-frame clones alone and is incomplete. The sample holds about 130,000 clones; around nine tenths are singletons and the top ten take 8.4%. This receptor was obtained from a person between 18 and 75 years old in good health. The V gene is TRBV6-5, the J gene TRBJ1-2; the match to TRBD1 covers 9 bases. Sequenced sample: blood. CDR3 residues: CASRRQGDYGYTF. Written as DNA, the CDR3 is TGTGCCAGCAGGAGACAGGGGGACTATGGCTACACCTTC.